Listed below are T cell receptor beta chains from one sample, sequenced in a study of HIV-infected patients and healthy controls. TCRdb ran MiXCR on the 5' RACE reads and lists one entry per CDR3 protein. This sample has 8,000 to 10,000 distinct CDR3 sequences; around 7% occur once, and the top ten carry around 36%. This material consisted of blood, taken before antiretroviral therapy. Receptor source: an adult with HIV infection. Both conserved end residues are part of each CDR3. Rows may omit the clone size; those that give it use once, few, many or a size class.

v_call,j_call,cdr3_length,clone_size,cdr3_aa
TRBV6-6,TRBJ1-2,15,many,CASSPFGRGTYGYTF
TRBV7-9,TRBJ2-1,15,many,CASSRTSLAGNEQFF
TRBV27,TRBJ2-7,13,few,CASSRQGSYEQYF
TRBV19,TRBJ1-3,16,many,CASSIPGRYSGNTIYF
TRBV6-6,TRBJ1-2,15,many,CASSSLRGENYGYTF
TRBV28,TRBJ2-1,12,medium-sized,CASSFAYNEQFF
TRBV6-2/TRBV6-3,TRBJ2-7,16,few,CASSYEGSTHSYEQYF
TRBV7-3,TRBJ2-3,17,many,CASSPMFGGGYTDTQYF
TRBV20-1,TRBJ2-3,11,many,CSARKGDTQYF
TRBV4-1,TRBJ2-3,13,many,CASSHLSTDTQYF
TRBV20-1,TRBJ2-7,13,many,CSAPADRDYEQYF
TRBV12-5,TRBJ2-1,13,NA,CASGLNTYNEQFF
TRBV20-1,TRBJ2-3,13,many,CSARDRWKDTQYF
TRBV29-1,TRBJ2-5,14,NA,CSVGEAGFGETQYF
TRBV7-2,TRBJ2-5,13,few,CASSSDLGETQYF
TRBV11-2,TRBJ2-7,13,many,CASSLVSGFEQYF
TRBV6-5,TRBJ1-2,14,many,CASRPGTDLYGYTF